The rows below give T cell receptor beta chains drawn from one sample of a study of blood T cell repertoires in COVID-19. The data were produced by immunoSEQ multiplex PCR, yet TCRdb's version contains in-frame clones alone and is incomplete. The data contain tens of thousands of clones, roughly 80% of them seen just once; the ten biggest clones take up about 16%. Sequenced material: peripheral blood. The receptors originated from an older man with active COVID-19. The conserved cysteine and the conserved F or W are not part of the CDR3 here. Clone size is stated in some rows and not others, as once, few, many or a class when expanded.

>TRBV7-2|.|TRBJ2-1
ASSLRLAGGDEQF
>TRBV6-2/TRBV6-3|.|TRBJ2-3
ASSYSGGQDTQY
>TRBV29-1|.|TRBJ2-3
SVDWRGDTQY
>TRBV4-2|.|TRBJ2-1
ASSKPGVGPSSYNEQF
>TRBV7-9|few|TRBJ2-7
ASSPWRETGEQY
>TRBV6-5|.|TRBJ2-7
ASGLQNYEQY
>TRBV28|.|TRBJ2-6
ASVMGRAGSGANVLT
>TRBV4-2|once|TRBJ2-2
ASSQEATSGRPF
>TRBV15|.|TRBJ2-7
ATSRDWGDLDTYEQY
>TRBV28|.|TRBJ2-7
ASSPQGYEQY
>TRBV11-2|.|TRBJ1-2
ASSKDRAAPSGYT
>TRBV7-9|.|TRBJ2-5
ASSPLTGEETQY
>TRBV7-6|.|TRBJ1-1
ASSPLGTGPNTEAF
>TRBV3-1/TRBV3-2|once|TRBJ1-6
ASSQRTGSSSPLH
>TRBV27|.|.
ASSYRTGVAYEQY
>TRBV7-8|.|TRBJ2-3
ASSLALAGGRRADTQY
>TRBV7-2|.|TRBJ1-1
ASRTGTLNTEAF
>TRBV3-1/TRBV3-2|.|TRBJ1-2
ASSQGSQGRVAGYT
>TRBV25-1|few|TRBJ2-1
ASSESGGHEQF
>TRBV5-4|once|TRBJ1-1
ASSLGRGNTEAF
>TRBV2|.|TRBJ2-7
ASRRVGTSGAEQY
>TRBV19|.|TRBJ2-1
ASSKGQGRSYNEQF
>TRBV7-9|many|TRBJ2-7
ASSRLSPEQY
>TRBV6-1|.|TRBJ2-5
ASSEGWGQQETQY
>TRBV24-1|.|TRBJ2-1
ATSSEGQRYNEQF
>TRBV16|.|TRBJ1-2
ASSQPSKGQGGFEDYGYT
>TRBV6-2/TRBV6-3|.|TRBJ2-7
ASSYSAGGSYEQY
>TRBV30|few|TRBJ1-2
AWSDGTASKYT
>TRBV3-1/TRBV3-2|once|TRBJ1-2
ASSQGAGYYGYT
>TRBV5-8|.|TRBJ1-5
ASSVGTVNSNQPQH